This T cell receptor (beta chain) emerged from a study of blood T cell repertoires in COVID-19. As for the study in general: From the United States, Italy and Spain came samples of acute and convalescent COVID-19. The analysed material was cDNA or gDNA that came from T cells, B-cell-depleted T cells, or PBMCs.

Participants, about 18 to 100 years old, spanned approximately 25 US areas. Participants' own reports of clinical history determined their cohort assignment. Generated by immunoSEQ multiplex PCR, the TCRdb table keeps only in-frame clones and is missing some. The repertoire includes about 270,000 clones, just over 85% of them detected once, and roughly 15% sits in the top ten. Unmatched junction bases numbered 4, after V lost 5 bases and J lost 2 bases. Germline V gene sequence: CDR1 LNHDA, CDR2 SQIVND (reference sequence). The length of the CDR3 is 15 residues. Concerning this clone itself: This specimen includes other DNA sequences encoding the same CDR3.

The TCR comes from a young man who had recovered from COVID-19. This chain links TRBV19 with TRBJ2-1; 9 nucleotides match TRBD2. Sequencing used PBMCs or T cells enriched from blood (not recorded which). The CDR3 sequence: CASSGTSGPYNEQFF. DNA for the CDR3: TGTGCCAGTAGTGGAACTAGCGGGCCCTACAATGAGCAGTTCTTC.